This TCR beta chain was profiled in a study of OX40 agonist ivuxolimab in advanced cancers. The wider study: Dose-escalation patients' cancers were hepatocellular carcinoma, melanoma, renal cell or head and neck cancer. Aged roughly 23 to 79 with a mean of about 60 years, they were 75% to 85% male.

Broader study findings: At 0.1 to 3.0 mg/kg and by week 6, CD4+ and CD8+ T cells in the blood had expanded clonally.

This CDR3 comprises 16 residues. The V gene end was trimmed by 7 bases and the J gene end by 3 bases; junction bases not matched to a gene: 13. Looked up from germline, CDR1 is SGDLS and CDR2 is YYNGEE. Concerning this clone itself: Its cognate antigen is unknown.

Profiled with immunoSEQ multiplex PCR; TCRdb holds only in-frame clones, not every one. The table lists tens of thousands of clones, about 89% of them singletons. The material was CD4+ or CD8+ T cells sorted from blood, obtained in a trial of the OX40 agonist ivuxolimab. The origin of this receptor is an adult with an advanced solid tumor such as melanoma, head and neck, liver or kidney cancer. This chain connects TRBV9 to TRBJ1-1; 9 positions match TRBD1. Here the CDR3 reads CASPKRGQGVDTEAFF. The CDR3 coding sequence is TGTGCCAGCCCCAAGCGGGGACAGGGCGTAGACACTGAAGCTTTCTTT.